The 21 T cell receptor beta chains below all came from one sample that was sequenced in a study of molecular identifiers for immune sequencing clone quantification. MiXCR, run by TCRdb on the PCR reads, gives a single entry per CDR3 protein. The sample has approximately 500,000 distinct CDR3 sequences; under 30% are singletons. The specimen was naive CD8+ T cells from blood, with Jurkat cell RNA spiked in. Subset in this sample: FACS-sorted CD8+CD4-CCR7+CD45RA+ naive T cells. These receptors were collected from a human donor in good health. Some libraries in this study had Jurkat cell RNA spiked in.

The V and J genes are TRBV6-2 or TRBV6-3 and TRBJ2-3, with 8 positions matching TRBD1. Losses at the gene ends were 2 bases for V and 4 bases for J; bases not matched to a gene: 5. The CDR3 is 15 amino acids. CDR1 MNHEY and CDR2 SVGEGT come from the germline V gene. CDR3 bases: TGTGCCAGCAGTTACCTGGCAGGGGGCGCAGATACGCAGTATTTT. It encodes CASSYLAGGADTQYF.

This clonotype was found many times. J is TRBJ2-3 and V is TRBV6-1; 7 bases agree with TRBD1. The V and J ends lost 5 bases and 0 bases, in that order; junction bases with no gene match: 2. The CDR3 extends over 14 amino acids. CDR1 is MNHNS, CDR2 SASEGT, per germline. This CDR3 reads CASSPGQSTDTQYF. The CDR3 DNA sequence: TGTGCCAGCAGTCCGGGACAGAGCACAGATACGCAGTATTTT.

This clonotype was picked up a small number of times. The chain links TRBV4-3 to TRBJ2-7, with D perhaps matching TRBD2 (5 bases). V was pared by 0 bases and J by 3 bases, with 15 bases between. Germline V lookup: CDR1 LGHNA, CDR2 YSLEER. The CDR3 contains 16 residues. The CDR3 DNA sequence: TGCGCCAGCAGCCAAGACGCTAAGTGGAGCGGCTACGAGCAGTACTTC. It yields the protein CASSQDAKWSGYEQYF.

V and J are TRBV5-8 and TRBJ2-2; D unclear. The CDR3 covers 15 residues. Looked up from germline, CDR1 is SGHTS and CDR2 is YDEGEE. With 0 bases removed from V and 2 bases from J, the gap between germline ends came to 8 bases. CDR3 residues: CASSLGVSNTGELFF. For the CDR3, the DNA is TGTGCCAGCAGCTTGGGGGTCAGTAACACCGGGGAGCTGTTTTTT. The whole variable domain, filled in from reference TRBV5-8 and TRBJ2-2, reads EAGVTQSPTHLIKTRGQQATLRCSPISGHTSVYWYQQALGLGLQFLLWYDEGEERNRGNFPPRFSGRQFPNYSSELNVNALELEDSALYLCASSLGVSNTGELFFGEGSRLTVL.

This chain connects TRBV6-5 to TRBJ2-3, with 11 bases aligning to TRBD2. In germline, CDR1 is MNHEY, CDR2 SVGAGI. The V segment lost 6 bases and the J segment 4 bases; nucleotides outside the gene matches: 12. This CDR3 comprises 17 residues. CDR3 sequence reads: CASSLAGGPNWPDTQYF. The CDR3 coding sequence is TGTGCCAGCAGCTTAGCGGGGGGGCCGAATTGGCCAGATACGCAGTATTTT.

The gene calls are TRBV19 and TRBJ1-5, with D uncertain. Trimming took off 7 bases at V and 2 bases at J, with 6 bases between the two ends. Germline assignment: CDR1 LNHDA and CDR2 SQIVND (reference sequence). The CDR3 is 12 residues long. The CDR3 region is CASTMGNQPQHF. CDR3 bases: TGTGCCAGTACCATGGGCAATCAGCCCCAGCATTTT. The whole variable domain, remainder taken from reference TRBV19 and TRBJ1-5, is DGGITQSPKYLFRKEGQNVTLSCEQNLNHDAMYWYRQDPGQGLRLIYYSQIVNDFQKGDIAEGYSVSREKKESFPLTVTSAQKNPTAFYLCASTMGNQPQHFGDGTRLSIL.

This clonotype was observed a handful of times. This chain links TRBV2 with TRBJ2-5; 12 bases fit TRBD2. The V gene end was trimmed by 7 bases and the J gene end by 3 bases; junction bases not matched to a gene: 15. The CDR3 sequence is 18 residues long. Germline V CDR1 and CDR2: SNHLY, FYNNEI. The CDR3 nucleotides are TGTGCCAGCATTCATCCCGGGGCTAGCGGGGGGGCGGAAGAGACCCAGTACTTC. The encoded protein is CASIHPGASGGAEETQYF.

This clonotype was observed at least ten times. The J gene is TRBJ1-4, the V gene TRBV28; D gene unclear. Germline CDR1 and CDR2: MDHEN and SYDVKM. Trimming pared 6 bases from V and 6 bases from J, leaving 11 bases between. The CDR3 contains 13 residues. CDR3 residues: CASRKGNDEKLFF. The CDR3 DNA follows: TGTGCCAGCAGGAAGGGTAACGATGAAAAACTGTTTTTT.

This chain connects TRBV5-1 to TRBJ2-1; weak D call: TRBD2 (6 bases). V lost 0 bases and J lost 5, with 15 bases in between. Germline loops: CDR1 SGHRS, CDR2 YFSETQ. The CDR3 consists of 16 residues. CDR3 in DNA: TGCGCCAGCAGCTTGGGGGGGGACTTATACAACAATGAGCAGTTCTTC. Translated: CASSLGGDLYNNEQFF.

The V call is TRBV20-1, the J call TRBJ2-2; TRBD1 matches at 11 bases. CDR1 and CDR2 (germline): DFQATT, SNEGSKA (reference sequence). V shed 3 bases and J 6 bases; nucleotides not matched to a gene: 12. The CDR3 extends over 17 amino acids. The CDR3 here is CSASDHPGTGGPGELFF. CDR3 bases: TGCAGTGCTAGTGATCATCCCGGGACAGGGGGACCCGGGGAGCTGTTTTTT.

This clonotype was counted ten times or more. V gene TRBV4-2 combines with J gene TRBJ1-6; perhaps TRBD1 as D (5 bases). Trimming removed 3 bases from V and 6 bases from J, with 9 bases in between. The germline V gene encodes CDR1 LGHNA and CDR2 YNFKEQ. This CDR3 is built from 14 residues. The CDR3 loop reads CASSQGHPNSPLHF. As DNA, the CDR3 is TGTGCCAGCAGCCAGGGGCACCCTAATTCACCCCTCCACTTT.

The chain recombines TRBV3-1 with TRBJ2-7, with D perhaps matching TRBD1 (5 bases). Germline-derived CDR1 and CDR2 are LGHDT and YNNKEL (reference sequence). This CDR3 region has 14 residues. V lost 1 base, J lost 4 bases, and 11 bases lay in between. The CDR3: CASSQAGRVYEQYF. The CDR3 DNA reads TGTGCCAGCAGCCAAGCTGGCAGGGTGTACGAGCAGTACTTC.

Concerning this clonotype: One end of the junction does not line up with germline, which may come from a read error. The chain joins TRBV28 to TRBJ2-1; D is possibly TRBD2 (6 bases). CDR3 length: 16 residues. The germline V gene encodes CDR1 MDHEN and CDR2 SYDVKM. CDR3 residues: CATSPLREYMLDEQFF. In nucleotides, the CDR3 is TGTGCCACCAGTCCCCTCCGGGAGTATATGTTGGATGAGCAGTTCTTC.

As regards this clonotype: Possible read error: a much larger clone is one base away. The chain couples TRBV30 to TRBJ1-1; no reliable D call. Germline V lookup: CDR1 GTSNPN, CDR2 SVGIG (reference sequence). Trimming shortened V by 0 bases and J by 4 bases, and 9 bases separated the two germline ends. The CDR3 is made up of 13 amino acids. The DNA of the CDR3 is TGTGCCTGGAGTGTCGGCATGAGCACTGAAGCTTTCTTT. This encodes CAWSVGMSTEAFF.

Concerning this clonotype itself: Possible read error: a much larger clone is one base away. It is likely a read error, because the conserved phenylalanine at the end of the CDR3 is missing. The chain combines TRBV7-9 with TRBJ1-1, with D possibly TRBD1 on 6 matching bases. The germline gives CDR1 SEHNR, CDR2 FQNEAQ (reference sequence). This CDR3 has 14 residues. The V and J ends lost 4 bases and 2 bases respectively, with 11 bases between them. CDR3 residues: CASSSQGPNTEAFL. CDR3 sequence (DNA): TGTGCCAGCAGCTCTCAGGGGCCCAACACTGAAGCTTTCCTT.

This clonotype appeared many times. The chain is built from TRBV6-5 and TRBJ1-5; the D is unclear. Trimming pared 6 bases from V and 0 bases from J, leaving 12 bases between. CDR1 and CDR2 from the germline V gene are MNHEY and SVGAGI. The CDR3 length is 15 residues. CDR3 sequence: CASSSDLPSNQPQHF. The CDR3 DNA follows: TGTGCCAGCAGCAGCGATTTACCTAGCAATCAGCCCCAGCATTTT.

In the case of this clonotype: The final CDR3 position lacks the conserved phenylalanine or tryptophan, pointing to a likely read error. The rearrangement uses TRBV6-2 or TRBV6-3 and TRBJ2-7; a weak D match, TRBD2 (5 bases). V shed 4 bases and J shed 3 bases, with 7 bases lying between them. CDR1 is MNHEY and CDR2 is SVGEGT in the germline V gene. This CDR3 region has 12 residues. The CDR3 nucleotides read TGTGCCAGCAGTTTGGACTTCTACGAGCAGTACCTC. Amino acids: CASSLDFYEQYL.

The chain recombines TRBV20-1 with TRBJ2-3, with TRBD2 as a possible D gene (5 bases). The CDR3 loop spans 17 amino acids. CDR1 is DFQATT and CDR2 is SNEGSKA in the germline V gene (reference sequence). Trimming stripped 2 bases from V and 3 bases from J, with 21 bases between. CDR3 protein: CSARYLRRAEQTDTQYF. CDR3 bases: TGCAGTGCTAGATACCTTAGGAGAGCGGAACAGACAGATACGCAGTATTTT.

This clonotype was recorded at least ten times. The rearrangement uses TRBV7-9 and TRBJ2-3; D not certain. The germline V gene encodes CDR1 SEHNR and CDR2 FQNEAQ (reference sequence). The CDR3 is 13 residues long. The V end lost 4 bases, the J end lost 2 bases, and 7 bases lay between the germline ends. The CDR3 spells CASSSTLTDTQYF. The DNA for the CDR3 is TGTGCCAGCAGCTCAACTCTCACAGATACGCAGTATTTT.

As for this clonotype: Since a much larger clone is just one base distant, this may be a read error. The chain carries TRBV7-9 and TRBJ1-5; 7 nucleotides match TRBD1. Trimming cost V 1 base and J 5 bases; bases outside gene matches: 8. Per germline, CDR1 SEHNR and CDR2 FQNEAQ (reference sequence). The CDR3 is 16 amino acids. The CDR3 bases are TGTGCCAGCAGCTTAGGCGGGACAGATTACGATCAGCCCCAGCATTTT. Translation gives CASSLGGTDYDQPQHF. The full variable domain, its missing parts supplied by reference TRBV7-9 and TRBJ1-5, is DTGVSQNPRHKITKRGQNVTFRCDPISEHNRLYWYRQTLGQGPEFLTYFQNEAQLEKSRLLSDRFSAERPKGSFSTLEIQRTEQGDSAMYLCASSLGGTDYDQPQHFGDGTRLSIL.

The chain combines TRBV27 with TRBJ2-7; 9 bases align to TRBD1. The CDR3 is made up of 15 amino acids. Germline loops: CDR1 MNHEY, CDR2 SMNVEV (reference sequence). The V segment lost 0 bases and the J segment 6 bases; nucleotides outside the gene matches: 6. The DNA of the CDR3 is TGTGCCAGCAGTTTATCTCGGGACAGGGTTCGCGAGCAGTACTTC. This encodes CASSLSRDRVREQYF.